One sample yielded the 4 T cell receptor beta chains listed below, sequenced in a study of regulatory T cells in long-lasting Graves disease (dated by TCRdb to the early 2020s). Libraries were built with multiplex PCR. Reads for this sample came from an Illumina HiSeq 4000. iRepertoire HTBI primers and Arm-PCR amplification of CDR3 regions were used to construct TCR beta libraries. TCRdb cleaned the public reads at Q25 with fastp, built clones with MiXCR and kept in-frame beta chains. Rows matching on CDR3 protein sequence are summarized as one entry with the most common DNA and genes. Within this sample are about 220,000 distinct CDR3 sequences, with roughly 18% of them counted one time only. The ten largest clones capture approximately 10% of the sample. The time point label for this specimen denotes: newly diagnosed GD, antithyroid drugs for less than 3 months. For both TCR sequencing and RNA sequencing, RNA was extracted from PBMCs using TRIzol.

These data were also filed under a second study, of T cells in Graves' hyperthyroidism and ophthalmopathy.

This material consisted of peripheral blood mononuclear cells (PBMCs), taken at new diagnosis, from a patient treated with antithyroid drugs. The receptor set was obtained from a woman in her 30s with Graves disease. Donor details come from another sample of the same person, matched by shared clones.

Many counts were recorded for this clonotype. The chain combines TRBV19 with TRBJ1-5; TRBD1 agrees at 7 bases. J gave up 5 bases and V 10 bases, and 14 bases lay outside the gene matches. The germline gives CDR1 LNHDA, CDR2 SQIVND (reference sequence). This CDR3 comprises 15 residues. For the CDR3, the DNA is TGTGCCACTCTACCCGAAGGGACAGATTATCAGCCCCAGCATTTT. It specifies CATLPEGTDYQPQHF. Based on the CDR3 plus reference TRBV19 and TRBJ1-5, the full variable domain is DGGITQSPKYLFRKEGQNVTLSCEQNLNHDAMYWYRQDPGQGLRLIYYSQIVNDFQKGDIAEGYSVSREKKESFPLTVTSAQKNPTAFYLCATLPEGTDYQPQHFGDGTRLSIL.

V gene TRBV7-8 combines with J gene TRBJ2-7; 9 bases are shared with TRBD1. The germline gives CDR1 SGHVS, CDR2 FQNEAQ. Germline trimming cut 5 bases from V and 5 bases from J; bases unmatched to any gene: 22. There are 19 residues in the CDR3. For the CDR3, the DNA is TGTGCCAGCAGCCCCATGTACCTACAGGGGGCATTGGTAGTCCACGAGCAGTACTTC. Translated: CASSPMYLQGALVVHEQYF.

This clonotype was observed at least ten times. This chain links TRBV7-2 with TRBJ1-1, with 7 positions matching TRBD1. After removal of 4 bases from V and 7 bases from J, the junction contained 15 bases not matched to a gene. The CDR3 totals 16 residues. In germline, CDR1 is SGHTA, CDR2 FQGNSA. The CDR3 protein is CASSSLYDREKNEAFF. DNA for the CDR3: TGTGCCAGCAGCTCCCTCTACGACAGGGAGAAAAATGAAGCTTTCTTT. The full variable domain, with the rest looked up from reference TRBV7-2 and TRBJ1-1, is GAGVSQSPSNKVTEKGKDVELRCDPISGHTALYWYRQSLGQGLEFLIYFQGNSAPDKSGLPSDRFSAERTGGSVSTLTIQRTQQEDSAVYLCASSSLYDREKNEAFFGQGTRLTVV.

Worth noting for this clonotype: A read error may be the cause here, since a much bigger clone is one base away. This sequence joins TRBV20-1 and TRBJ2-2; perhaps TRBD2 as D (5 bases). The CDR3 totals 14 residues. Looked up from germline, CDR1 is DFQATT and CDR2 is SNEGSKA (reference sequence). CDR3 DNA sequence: TGCGGTGTCCCGGACTTCCAGAACACCGGGGAGCTGTTTTTT. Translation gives CGVPDFQNTGELFF.